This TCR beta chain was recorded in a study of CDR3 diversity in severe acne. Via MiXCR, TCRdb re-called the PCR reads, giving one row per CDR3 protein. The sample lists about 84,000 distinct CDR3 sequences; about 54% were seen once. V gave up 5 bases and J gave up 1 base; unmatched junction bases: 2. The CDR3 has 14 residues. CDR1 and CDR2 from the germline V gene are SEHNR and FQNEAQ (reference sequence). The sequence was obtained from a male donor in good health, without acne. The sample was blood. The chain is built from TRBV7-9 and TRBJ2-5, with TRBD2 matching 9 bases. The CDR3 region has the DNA TGTGCCAGCAGCCGGACTAGCGCCCAAGAGACCCAGTACTTC. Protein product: CASSRTSAQETQYF.